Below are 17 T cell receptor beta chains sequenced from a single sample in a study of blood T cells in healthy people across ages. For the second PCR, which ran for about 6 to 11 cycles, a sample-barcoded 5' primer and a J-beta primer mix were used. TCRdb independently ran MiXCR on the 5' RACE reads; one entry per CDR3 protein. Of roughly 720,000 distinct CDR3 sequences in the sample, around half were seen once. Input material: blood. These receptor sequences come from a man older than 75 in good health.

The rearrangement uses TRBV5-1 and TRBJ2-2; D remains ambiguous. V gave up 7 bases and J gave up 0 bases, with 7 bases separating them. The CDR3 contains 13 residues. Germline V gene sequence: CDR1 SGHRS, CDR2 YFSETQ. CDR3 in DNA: TGCGCCAGCTGGGCCACGAACACCGGGGAGCTGTTTTTT. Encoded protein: CASWATNTGELFF.

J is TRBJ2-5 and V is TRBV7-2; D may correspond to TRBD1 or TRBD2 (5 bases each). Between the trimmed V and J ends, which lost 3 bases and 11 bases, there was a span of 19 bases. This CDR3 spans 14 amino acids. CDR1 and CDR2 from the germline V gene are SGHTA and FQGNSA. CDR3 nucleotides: TGTGCCAGCAGCTTCGTCCGGGCGCTAGGGGAGCAGTACTTC. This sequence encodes CASSFVRALGEQYF.

The CDR3 reads CASSPQDTPLSAQHF. In DNA, the CDR3 is TGTGCCAGCTCACCACAGGACACCCCTTTATCGGCCCAGCATTTT. The chain has TRBV18 and TRBJ1-5; the D gene is possibly TRBD1 (5 bases). Looked up from germline, CDR1 is KGHSH and CDR2 is LQKENI. This CDR3 contains 15 residues. V dropped 1 base and J dropped 11 bases, with 18 bases sitting between them.

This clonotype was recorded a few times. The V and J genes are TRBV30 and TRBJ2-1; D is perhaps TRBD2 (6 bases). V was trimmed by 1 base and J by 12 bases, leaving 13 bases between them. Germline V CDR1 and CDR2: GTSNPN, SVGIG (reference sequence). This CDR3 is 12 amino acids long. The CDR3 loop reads CAWSATRTPQFF. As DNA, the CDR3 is TGTGCCTGGAGTGCGACTAGAACCCCGCAGTTCTTC.

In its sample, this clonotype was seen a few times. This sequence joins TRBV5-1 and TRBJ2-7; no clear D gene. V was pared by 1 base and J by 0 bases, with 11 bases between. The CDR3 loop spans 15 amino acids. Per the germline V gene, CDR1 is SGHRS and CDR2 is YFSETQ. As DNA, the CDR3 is TGCGCCAGCAGCTTGTTCCCGGCCGACTCCTACGAGCAGTACTTC. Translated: CASSLFPADSYEQYF.

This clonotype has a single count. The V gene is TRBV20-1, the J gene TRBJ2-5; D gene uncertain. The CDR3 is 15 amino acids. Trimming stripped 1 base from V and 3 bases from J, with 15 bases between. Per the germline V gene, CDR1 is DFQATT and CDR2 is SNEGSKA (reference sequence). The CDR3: CSARGVRTLKETQYF. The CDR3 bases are TGCAGTGCTAGAGGGGTTAGGACGTTAAAAGAGACCCAGTACTTC.

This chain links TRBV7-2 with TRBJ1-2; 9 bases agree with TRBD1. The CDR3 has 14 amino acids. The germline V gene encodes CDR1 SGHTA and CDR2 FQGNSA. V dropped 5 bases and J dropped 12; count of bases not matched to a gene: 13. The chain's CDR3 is CASSLGKLQGAHTF. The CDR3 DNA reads TGTGCCAGCAGCCTTGGCAAGTTACAGGGGGCCCACACCTTC.

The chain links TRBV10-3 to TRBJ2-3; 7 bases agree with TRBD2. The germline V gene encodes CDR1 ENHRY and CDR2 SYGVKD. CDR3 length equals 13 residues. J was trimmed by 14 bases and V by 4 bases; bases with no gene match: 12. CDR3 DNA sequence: TGTGCCATCAGTGCTAGCGGCGGTAGATACGCGTATTTT. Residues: CAISASGGRYAYF.

The CDR3 DNA reads as TGTGCCAGCAGCCCTCCAGGGTCTGACGCCAACGTCCTGACTTTC. Translated, it gives CASSPPGSDANVLTF. V and J are TRBV5-4 and TRBJ2-6, with D tentatively TRBD1 (5 bases). V lost 4 bases, J lost 7 bases, and 15 bases lay in between. CDR3 size: 15 residues. Germline V gives CDR1 SGHNT, CDR2 YYREEE (reference sequence).

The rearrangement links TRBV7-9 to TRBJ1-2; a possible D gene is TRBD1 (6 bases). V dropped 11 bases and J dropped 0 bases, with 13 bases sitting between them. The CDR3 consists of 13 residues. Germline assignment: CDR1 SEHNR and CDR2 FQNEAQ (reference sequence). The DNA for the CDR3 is TGTGCCGGGGGGGCAGATTCTAACTATGGCTACACCTTC. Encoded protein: CAGGADSNYGYTF.

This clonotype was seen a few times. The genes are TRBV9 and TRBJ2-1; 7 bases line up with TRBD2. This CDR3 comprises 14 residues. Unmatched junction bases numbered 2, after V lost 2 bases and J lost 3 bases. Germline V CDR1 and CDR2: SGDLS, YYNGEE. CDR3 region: CASSVGTNYNEQFF. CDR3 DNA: TGTGCCAGCAGCGTCGGGACTAACTACAATGAGCAGTTCTTC.

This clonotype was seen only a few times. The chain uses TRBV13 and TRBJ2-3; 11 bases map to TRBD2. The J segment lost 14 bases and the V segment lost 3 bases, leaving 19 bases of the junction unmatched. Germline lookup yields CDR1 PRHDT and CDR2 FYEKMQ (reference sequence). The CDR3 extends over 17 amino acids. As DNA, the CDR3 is TGTGCCAGCAGCTTTGAACCTATACTAGCGGGAGAAAGATACGCGTATTTT. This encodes CASSFEPILAGERYAYF.

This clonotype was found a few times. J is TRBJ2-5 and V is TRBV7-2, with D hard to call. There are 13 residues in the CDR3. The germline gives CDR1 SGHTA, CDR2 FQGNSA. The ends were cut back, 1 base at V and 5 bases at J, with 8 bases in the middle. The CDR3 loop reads CASSLGGYETQYF. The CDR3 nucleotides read TGTGCCAGCAGCTTAGGCGGTTACGAGACCCAGTACTTC.

In DNA form, the CDR3 reads TGTGCCAGCAGCGTAGTGGGATCAGCAGATACGCAGTATTTT. It yields the protein CASSVVGSADTQYF. The V and J genes are TRBV9 and TRBJ2-3; no definite D call. V dropped 0 bases and J dropped 4 bases, with 9 bases sitting between them. The V gene's germline CDR1 is SGDLS and CDR2 YYNGEE. The CDR3 is 14 amino acids.

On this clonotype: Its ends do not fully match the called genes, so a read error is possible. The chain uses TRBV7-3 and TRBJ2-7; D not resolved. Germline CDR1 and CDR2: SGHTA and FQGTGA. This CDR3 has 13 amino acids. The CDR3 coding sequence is TGTGCCTGCAGCTTCGGTGGCTCCTACGAGCAGTACTTC. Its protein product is CACSFGGSYEQYF.

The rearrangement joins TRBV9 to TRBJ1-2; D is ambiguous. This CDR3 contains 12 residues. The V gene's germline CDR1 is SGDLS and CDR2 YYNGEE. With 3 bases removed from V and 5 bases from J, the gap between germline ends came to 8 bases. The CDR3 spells CASSDLRYGYTF. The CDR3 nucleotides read TGTGCCAGCAGCGACCTGAGATATGGCTACACCTTC.

The CDR3 protein is CSAETGFREQYF. The CDR3 DNA reads TGCAGTGCAGAGACAGGGTTCCGCGAGCAGTACTTC. This chain uses TRBV20-1 with TRBJ2-5, with TRBD1 identical over 7 bases. With the DNA end fitting TRBJ2-7 better, the J assignment may be wrong. The CDR3 length is 12 residues. Germline CDR1 and CDR2: DFQATT and SNEGSKA (reference sequence).